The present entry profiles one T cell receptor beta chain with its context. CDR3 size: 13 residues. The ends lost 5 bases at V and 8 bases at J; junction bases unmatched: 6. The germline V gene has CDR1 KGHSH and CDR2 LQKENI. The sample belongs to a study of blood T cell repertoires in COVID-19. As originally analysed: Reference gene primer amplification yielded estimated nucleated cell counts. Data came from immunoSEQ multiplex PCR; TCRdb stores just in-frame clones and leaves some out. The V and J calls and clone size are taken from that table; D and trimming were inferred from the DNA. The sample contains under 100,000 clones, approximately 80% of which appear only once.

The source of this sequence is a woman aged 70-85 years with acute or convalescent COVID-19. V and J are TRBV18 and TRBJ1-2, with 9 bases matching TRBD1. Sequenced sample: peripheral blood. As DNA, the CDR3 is TGTGCCAGCTCAATCGAGACAGGGGGAGGCTACACCTTC. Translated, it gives CASSIETGGGYTF.